The clone carrying this T cell receptor beta chain was found once. Its antigen is currently unknown. The data are from a study of shared clonotypes between healthy human individuals. Regarding the study as a whole: It was the non-shared clonotypes that had lower generation probabilities than clonotypes shared by all four donors. Only a few donors were included, so the genetic and exposure-history diversity represented was limited. Between a handful of donors, naive CD4 clonotypes were shared at a level of approximately 5%.

In replicate PCRs of sorted subsets, around 200 ng DNA, tens of thousands of T cell genomes, was used. Repertoires were generated with immunoSEQ multiplex PCR, while TCRdb's copy carries only in-frame clones and drops some. This sample has under 1,100,000 clones, with about 75% found just once. The clonotype was recovered from a man between 18 and 29 years old in good health. What was sequenced was memory CD4+ T cells sorted from blood. The subset: CD45RA-negative fraction.

Written as DNA, the CDR3 is TGTGCCAGCAGCTTCACCTCGGACTACTACAATGAGCAGTTCTTC. As protein: CASSFTSDYYNEQFF. The chain joins TRBV7-2 to TRBJ2-1; the D gene is possibly TRBD2 (6 bases). V lost 3 bases and J 3 bases, leaving 12 bases between the germline ends. Germline-derived CDR1 and CDR2 are SGHTA and FQGNSA. This CDR3 is 15 amino acids long.